This T cell receptor beta chain stems from a study of Graves' ophthalmopathy and Graves' hyperthyroidism. Whole-study context: Peripheral blood was gathered at the point of initial diagnosis, before any treatment started.

Study outcomes and limitations: Blood also harbored most expanded thyroid clonotypes above 0.001 frequency.

Ten or more counts support this clonotype. The antigen remains unidentified. The study excluded patients with other autoimmune diseases, uncontrolled infections, pregnancy or lactation. CDR3 length equals 13 residues. Trimming took off 6 bases at V and 2 bases at J, with 7 bases between the two ends. Amplification from RNA transcripts yielded the TCR beta CDR3 regions. The authors performed first-round RT-PCR with HTBI primers and then a second-round multiplex PCR. Each CDR3 protein is one row after TCRdb ran MiXCR on the multiplex PCR reads. This table has roughly 350,000 distinct CDR3 sequences, approximately 18% appearing once.

Specimen: peripheral blood. V usage is TRBV12-3 or TRBV12-4 and J usage is TRBJ2-2; tentatively, D is TRBD2 (6 bases). The clonotype comes from an adult woman with stable Graves' hyperthyroidism. CDR3 in amino acids: CASSGRNTGELFF. The DNA of the CDR3 is TGTGCCAGCAGCGGGAGAAACACCGGGGAGCTGTTTTTT.